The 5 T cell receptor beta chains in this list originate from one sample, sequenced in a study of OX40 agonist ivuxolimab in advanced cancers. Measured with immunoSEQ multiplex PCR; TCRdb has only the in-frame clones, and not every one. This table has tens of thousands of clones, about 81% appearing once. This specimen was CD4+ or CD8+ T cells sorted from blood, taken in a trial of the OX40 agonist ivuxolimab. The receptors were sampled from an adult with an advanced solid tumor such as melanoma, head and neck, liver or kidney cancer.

The CDR3 protein is CASSLEGPNTGELFF. CDR3 bases: TGTGCCAGCAGCTTAGAGGGACCGAACACCGGGGAGCTGTTTTTT. The V and J genes are TRBV7-3 and TRBJ2-2, with D perhaps matching TRBD1 or TRBD2 (5 bases each). The length of the CDR3 is 15 residues. CDR1 and CDR2 (germline): SGHTA, FQGTGA. Trimming removed 2 bases from V and 0 bases from J, with 7 bases in between.

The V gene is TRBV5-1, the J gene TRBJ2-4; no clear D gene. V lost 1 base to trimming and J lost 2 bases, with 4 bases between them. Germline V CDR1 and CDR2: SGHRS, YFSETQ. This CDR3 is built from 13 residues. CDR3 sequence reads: CASSLLPKNIQYF. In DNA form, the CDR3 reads TGCGCCAGCAGCTTGCTTCCCAAAAACATTCAGTACTTC.

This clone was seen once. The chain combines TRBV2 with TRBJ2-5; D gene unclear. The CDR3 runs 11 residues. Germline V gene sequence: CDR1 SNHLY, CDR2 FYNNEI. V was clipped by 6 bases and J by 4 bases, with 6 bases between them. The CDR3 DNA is TGTGCCAGCAGAGATACAGAGACCCAGTACTTC. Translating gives CASRDTETQYF.

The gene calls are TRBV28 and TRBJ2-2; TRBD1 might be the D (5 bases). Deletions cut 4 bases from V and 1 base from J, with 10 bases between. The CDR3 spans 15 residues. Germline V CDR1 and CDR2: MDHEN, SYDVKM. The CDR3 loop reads CASSSYRLNTGELFF. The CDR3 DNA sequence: TGTGCCAGCAGTTCTTACAGGCTGAACACCGGGGAGCTGTTTTTT.

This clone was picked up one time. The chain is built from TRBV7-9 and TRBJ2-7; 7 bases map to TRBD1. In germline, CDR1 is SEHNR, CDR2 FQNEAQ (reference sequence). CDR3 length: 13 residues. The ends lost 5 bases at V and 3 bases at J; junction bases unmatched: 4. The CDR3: CASSIRDSYEQYF. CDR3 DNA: TGTGCCAGCAGCATCCGGGACAGCTACGAGCAGTACTTC.